This T cell receptor (beta chain) was profiled in a study of cytomegalovirus exposure and HLA in healthy donors. Whole-study findings and limits: Earlier analysis looked at TCR beta V segments, and most were productive about 90% or about 30% of the time. TCR beta sequences numbering around 15,000 were associated with HLA alleles at 0.05 false discovery rate in a later analysis.

The CDR3 sequence is 16 residues long. Germline lookup yields CDR1 SGHAT and CDR2 FQDESV (reference sequence). V shed 5 bases, J shed 6 bases, and the junction held 16 bases outside the gene matches. A multiplex PCR was run with 60 Vbeta primers and 13 Jbeta primers. Libraries were prepared by immunoSEQ multiplex PCR; TCRdb keeps only in-frame clonotypes and omits some of them. The sample gives around 93,000 clones, about 78% of which show up once; roughly 3% is in the top ten. Concerning this clone itself: What it binds is not known.

The rearrangement uses TRBV11-1 and TRBJ2-7, with 7 nucleotides matching TRBD2. The TCR sequence derives from a woman aged 40 to 55 in good health and CMV-seronegative. The sample was PBMCs. The CDR3 DNA reads TGTGCCAGCAGCCGTCAGACTGCGGGAGTCCTTGGCGAGCAGTACTTC. It yields the protein CASSRQTAGVLGEQYF.